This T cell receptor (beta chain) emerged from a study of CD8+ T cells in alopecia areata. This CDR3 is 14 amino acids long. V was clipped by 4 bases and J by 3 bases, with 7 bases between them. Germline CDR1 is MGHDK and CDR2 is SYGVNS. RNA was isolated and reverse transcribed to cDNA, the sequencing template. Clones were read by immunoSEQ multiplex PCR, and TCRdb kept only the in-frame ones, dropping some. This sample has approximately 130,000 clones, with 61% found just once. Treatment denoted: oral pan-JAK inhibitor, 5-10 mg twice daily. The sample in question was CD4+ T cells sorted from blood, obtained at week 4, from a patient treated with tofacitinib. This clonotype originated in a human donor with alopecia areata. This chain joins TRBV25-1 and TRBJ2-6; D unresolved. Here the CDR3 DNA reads TGTGCCAGCAGTGGCTATGGTGGGGCCAACGTCCTGACTTTC. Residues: CASSGYGGANVLTF.